The T cell receptor beta chain under discussion was sequenced for a study of T cell changes during pregnancy in multiple sclerosis. Germline values: CDR1 SGHRS, CDR2 YFSETQ. V was clipped by 4 bases and J by 5 bases; unmatched bases: 8. CDR3 size: 16 residues. This table comes from immunoSEQ multiplex PCR, and its TCRdb copy is limited to in-frame clones, with some not included. This sample has around 70,000 clones, with about 90% found just once. The genes are TRBV5-1 and TRBJ2-7; TRBD2 agrees at 14 bases. The receptor's source is a female donor with multiple sclerosis, enrolled in a pregnancy study. Specimen: peripheral blood, collected in the second trimester of pregnancy. CDR3 sequence reads: CASSRRTSGGTHEQYF. In nucleotides, the CDR3 is TGCGCCAGCAGCCGCCGGACTAGCGGGGGGACCCACGAGCAGTACTTC.